This T cell receptor beta chain was found in a study of blood T cells in healthy people across ages. There are 14 residues in the CDR3. Germline CDR1 is SQVTM and CDR2 is ANQGSEA. Germline trimming cut 5 bases from V and 7 bases from J; bases unmatched to any gene: 8. Many counts were recorded for this clonotype. What it binds is unknown. A sample-barcoded 5' primer and a J-beta primer mix were used in a second PCR of about 7 to 12 cycles. Each cDNA was tagged by a template-switch adaptor containing 12 random nucleotides. Every individual sample yielded 2.5 million or more paired-end reads (each containing CDR3). Each CDR3 protein is one row after TCRdb ran MiXCR on the 5' RACE reads. This table holds 600,000 or so distinct CDR3 sequences, approximately 30% found once. Findings and limits, study-wide: Age advanced and TCR beta diversity per million T cells fell, roughly linearly.

This chain connects TRBV29-1 to TRBJ2-1; 10 positions agree with TRBD2. The material sequenced was blood. This TCR derives from a woman older than 75 in good health. The CDR3 DNA is TGCAGCGTTTTAGCGGGGGGCTCGAGTAATGAGCAGTTCTTC. Its protein is CSVLAGGSSNEQFF.